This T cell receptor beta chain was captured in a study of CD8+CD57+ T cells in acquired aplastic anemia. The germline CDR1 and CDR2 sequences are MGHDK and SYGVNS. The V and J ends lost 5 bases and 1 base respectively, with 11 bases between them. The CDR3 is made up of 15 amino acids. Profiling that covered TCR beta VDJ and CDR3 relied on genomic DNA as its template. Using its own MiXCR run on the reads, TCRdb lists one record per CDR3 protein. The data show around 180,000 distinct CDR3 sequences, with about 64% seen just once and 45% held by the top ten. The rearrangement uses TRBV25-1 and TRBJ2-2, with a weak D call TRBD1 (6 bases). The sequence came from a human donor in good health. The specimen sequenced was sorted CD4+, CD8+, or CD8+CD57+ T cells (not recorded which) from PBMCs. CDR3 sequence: CASSKMDRNTGELFF. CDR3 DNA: TGTGCCAGCAGTAAAATGGACAGGAACACCGGGGAGCTGTTTTTT.